This entry is about one T cell receptor beta chain. The sample comes from a study of blood T cell repertoires in COVID-19. Study summary: Specimens from acute and convalescent COVID-19 originated in the United States, Italy and Spain.

The table came from immunoSEQ multiplex PCR; TCRdb's copy has only in-frame clones and leaves some out. The sample holds a few hundred thousand clones, 70% to 90% seen once. V trimming: 10 bases; J trimming: 4 bases; junction bases outside the gene matches: 8. The CDR3 consists of 13 residues. Per germline, CDR1 ENHRY and CDR2 SYGVKD. The sequencing input was peripheral blood. V is TRBV10-3 and J is TRBJ2-3; 7 positions agree with TRBD2. This TCR was sampled from a man aged 50-60 years with acute or convalescent COVID-19. The CDR3, as DNA: TGTGCCACCGGGACTACCGACTCAGATACGCAGTATTTT. Amino acids: CATGTTDSDTQYF.